This is a list of T cell receptor beta chains from one sample in a study of blood T cell repertoires in COVID-19. The repertoire was sequenced with immunoSEQ multiplex PCR; TCRdb's copy has only in-frame clones and lacks some. The sample lists under 300,000 clones; around four fifths were seen once. Sequenced input: peripheral blood. These receptors were collected from a woman aged 55-69 years with active or convalescent COVID-19. Both conserved end residues are part of each CDR3. D genes are given only for firm matches. A row's size may be missing; if present it is once, few, many or a size class.

13	TRBV2	NA	TRBJ2-1	NA	TGTGCCAGCACTAAGGACGGGAACAATGAGCAGTTCTTC	CASTKDGNNEQFF
13	TRBV30	NA	TRBJ1-2	NA	TGTGCCTGGAGTGTACAGGGCGGTTATGGCTACACCTTC	CAWSVQGGYGYTF
16	TRBV28	NA	TRBJ2-6	NA	TGTGCCAGCAGTTCGGGAATTAACTCTGGGGCCAACGTCCTGACTTTC	CASSSGINSGANVLTF
12	TRBV19	NA	TRBJ1-1	NA	TGTGCCAGTAGTATGATGGTGGGGGGAGCTTTCTTT	CASSMMVGGAFF
15	TRBV28	NA	TRBJ2-5	NA	TGTGCCAGCAGTTTATCCACAGGGGCGGGGGAGACCCAGTACTTC	CASSLSTGAGETQYF
16	TRBV6-1	NA	TRBJ2-2	NA	TGTGCCAGCAGTGGGGCTGGGCCAAGGAACACCGGGGAGCTGTTTTTT	CASSGAGPRNTGELFF
14	TRBV11-2	NA	TRBJ2-2	NA	TGTGCCAGCAGCTCCCGGTCGGTGGCCGGGGAGCTGTTTTTT	CASSSRSVAGELFF
12	TRBV29-1	NA	TRBJ2-7	NA	TGCAGCGTTGGCGGCCCACCCCACGAGCAGTACTTC	CSVGGPPHEQYF
16	TRBV20-1	TRBD1	TRBJ2-3	NA	TGCAGTGCTAGTGCTGAAAGACAGGGGGCCTGGGATACGCAGTATTTT	CSASAERQGAWDTQYF
13	TRBV12-3/TRBV12-4	NA	TRBJ1-1	once	TGTGCCAGCACCTGGACAGCGAACACTGAAGCTTTCTTT	CASTWTANTEAFF
15	TRBV7-2	TRBD2	TRBJ2-1	NA	TGTGCCAGCAGCTTGGGGCTAGCGGGTAACAATGAGCAGTTCTTC	CASSLGLAGNNEQFF
16	TRBV19	NA	TRBJ2-1	NA	TGTGCCAGTAGTCCCCGGGATTGGGGAGTGGGTCATGAGCAGTTCTTC	CASSPRDWGVGHEQFF
18	TRBV6-4	TRBD2	TRBJ2-2	NA	TGTGCCAGCAGTGACTCGACTCTAGCGGGGGTCAACACCGGGGAGCTGTTTTTT	CASSDSTLAGVNTGELFF
15	TRBV13	TRBD1	TRBJ2-7	NA	TGTGCCAGCAGCCCAGGGACAGGGAGCTCCTACGAGCAGTACTTC	CASSPGTGSSYEQYF
16	TRBV30	TRBD2	TRBJ2-3	NA	TGTGCCTGGAGTGTAGTGGGAGGGCCTATCACAGATACGCAGTATTTT	CAWSVVGGPITDTQYF
13	TRBV3-1/TRBV3-2	NA	TRBJ2-1	NA	TGTGCCAGCAGCATAGGGTTAGCGGATGAGCAGTTCTTC	CASSIGLADEQFF
15	TRBV11-2	NA	TRBJ2-5	NA	TGTGCCAGCAGCTTAGCCTTTCTAAACCAAGAGACCCAGTACTTC	CASSLAFLNQETQYF
15	TRBV9	TRBD2	TRBJ2-5	NA	TGTGCCAGCAGTCCTAGCGGGAGAGAGGAGGAGACCCAGTACTTC	CASSPSGREEETQYF
15	TRBV11-2	TRBD1	TRBJ1-5	NA	TGTGCCAGCAGCTTAACCGGGACAGGGGATCAGCCCCAGCATTTT	CASSLTGTGDQPQHF
14	TRBV5-1	NA	TRBJ2-7	NA	TGCGCCAGCAGCCAGGACGGACTTCTCTTAGAGCAGTACTTC	CASSQDGLLLEQYF
15	TRBV19	NA	TRBJ1-2	once	TGTGCCAGTAGGACCGGACATCTATCCAACTATGGCTACACCTTC	CASRTGHLSNYGYTF
16	TRBV19	NA	TRBJ2-3	NA	TGTGCCAGTAGTATAAGTCACCCGGTCGTGTCAGATACGCAGTATTTT	CASSISHPVVSDTQYF
13	TRBV30	NA	TRBJ1-1	NA	TGTGCCTGGAGTTTCAACCAGGTTACTGAAGCTTTCTTT	CAWSFNQVTEAFF
16	TRBV18	TRBD2	TRBJ2-1	NA	TGTGCCAGCTCACCGTTTGGACTAGCAGATTACAATGAGCAGTTCTTC	CASSPFGLADYNEQFF
18	TRBV10-1	TRBD2	TRBJ2-1	NA	TGCGCCAGCAGTGACCTGATCCGCGGACTAGCGGGAGTGGGGGAGCAGTTCTTC	CASSDLIRGLAGVGEQFF
15	TRBV27	NA	TRBJ2-1	few	TGTGCCAGCAGTTTAGCCGGTAATCCGGGCAATGAGCAGTTCTTC	CASSLAGNPGNEQFF
17	TRBV6-2/TRBV6-3	TRBD2	TRBJ2-1	NA	TGTGCCAGCAGCACCCGACTAGCGGGGAACTCCTACAATGAGCAGTTCTTC	CASSTRLAGNSYNEQFF
14	TRBV7-9	NA	TRBJ2-6	NA	TGTGCCAGCAGCCCCCAGACTGGGGCCAACGTCCTGACTTTC	CASSPQTGANVLTF
15	TRBV7-9	TRBD1	TRBJ2-3	NA	TGTGCCAGCAGCCCCATAGGGGGCCCGGCCGATACGCAGTATTTT	CASSPIGGPADTQYF